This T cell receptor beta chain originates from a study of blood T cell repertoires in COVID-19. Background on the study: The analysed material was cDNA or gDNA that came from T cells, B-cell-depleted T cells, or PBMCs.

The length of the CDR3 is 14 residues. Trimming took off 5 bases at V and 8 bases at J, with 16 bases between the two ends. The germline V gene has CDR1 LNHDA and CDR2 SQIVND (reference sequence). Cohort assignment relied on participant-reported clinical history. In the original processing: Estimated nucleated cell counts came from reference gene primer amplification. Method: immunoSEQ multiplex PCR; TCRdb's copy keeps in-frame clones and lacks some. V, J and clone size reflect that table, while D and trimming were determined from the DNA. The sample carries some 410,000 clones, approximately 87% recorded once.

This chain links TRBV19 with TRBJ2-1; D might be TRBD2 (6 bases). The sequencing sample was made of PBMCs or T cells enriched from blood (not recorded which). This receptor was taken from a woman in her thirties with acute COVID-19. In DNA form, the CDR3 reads TGTGCCAGTAGTCTATTGGGGGGTGGAGATGAGCAGTTCTTC. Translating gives CASSLLGGGDEQFF.